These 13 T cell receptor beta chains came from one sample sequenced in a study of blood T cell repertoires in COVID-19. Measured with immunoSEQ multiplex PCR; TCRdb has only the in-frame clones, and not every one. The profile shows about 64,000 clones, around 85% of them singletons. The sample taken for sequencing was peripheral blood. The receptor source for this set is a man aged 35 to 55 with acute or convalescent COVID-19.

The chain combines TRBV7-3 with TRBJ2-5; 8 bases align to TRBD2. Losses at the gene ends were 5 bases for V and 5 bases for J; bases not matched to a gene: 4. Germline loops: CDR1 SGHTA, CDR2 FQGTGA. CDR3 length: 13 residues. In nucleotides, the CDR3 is TGTGCCAGCAGCCCGGGACTAGGGGAGACCCAGTACTTC. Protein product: CASSPGLGETQYF.

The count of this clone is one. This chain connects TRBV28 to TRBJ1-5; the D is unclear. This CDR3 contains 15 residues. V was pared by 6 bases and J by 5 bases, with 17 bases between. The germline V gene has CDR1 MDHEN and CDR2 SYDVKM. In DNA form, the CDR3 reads TGTGCCAGCAGCCACCGCGGGCCCACCGATCAGCCCCAGCATTTT. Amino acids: CASSHRGPTDQPQHF.

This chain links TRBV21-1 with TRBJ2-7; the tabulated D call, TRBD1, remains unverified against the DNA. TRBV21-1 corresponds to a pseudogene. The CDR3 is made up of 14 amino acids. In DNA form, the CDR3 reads TGTGCCAGCAGAGACAGGGGGCGTTTCTACGAGCAGTACTTC. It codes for CASRDRGRFYEQYF.

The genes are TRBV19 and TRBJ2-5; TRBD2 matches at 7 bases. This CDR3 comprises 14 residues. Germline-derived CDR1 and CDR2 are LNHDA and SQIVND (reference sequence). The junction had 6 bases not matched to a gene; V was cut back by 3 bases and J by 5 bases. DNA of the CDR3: TGTGCCAGTAGTATTGGCGGGGGATCGGAGACCCAGTACTTC. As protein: CASSIGGGSETQYF. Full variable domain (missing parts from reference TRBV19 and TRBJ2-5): DGGITQSPKYLFRKEGQNVTLSCEQNLNHDAMYWYRQDPGQGLRLIYYSQIVNDFQKGDIAEGYSVSREKKESFPLTVTSAQKNPTAFYLCASSIGGGSETQYFGPGTRLLVL.

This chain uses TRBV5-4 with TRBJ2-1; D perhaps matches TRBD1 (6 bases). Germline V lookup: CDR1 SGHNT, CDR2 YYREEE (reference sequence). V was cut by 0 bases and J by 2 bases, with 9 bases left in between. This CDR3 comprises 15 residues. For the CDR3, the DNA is TGTGCCAGCAGCTTGGGAGGGGACACCTACAATGAGCAGTTCTTC. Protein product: CASSLGGDTYNEQFF. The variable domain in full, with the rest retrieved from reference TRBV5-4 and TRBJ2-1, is ETGVTQSPTHLIKTRGQQVTLRCSSQSGHNTVSWYQQALGQGPQFIFQYYREEENGRGNFPPRFSGLQFPNYSSELNVNALELDDSALYLCASSLGGDTYNEQFFGPGTRLTVL.

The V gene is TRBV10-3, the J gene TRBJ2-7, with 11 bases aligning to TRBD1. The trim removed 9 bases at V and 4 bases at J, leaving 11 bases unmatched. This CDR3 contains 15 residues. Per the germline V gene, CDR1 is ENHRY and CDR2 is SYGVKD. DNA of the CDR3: TGTGCCATTAAAACCGGACAGGGGGCGCTATACGAGCAGTACTTC. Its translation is CAIKTGQGALYEQYF.

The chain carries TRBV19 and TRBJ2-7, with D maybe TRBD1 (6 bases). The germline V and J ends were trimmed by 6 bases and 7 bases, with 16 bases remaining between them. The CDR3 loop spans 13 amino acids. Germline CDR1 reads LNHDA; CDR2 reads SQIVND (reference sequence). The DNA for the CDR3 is TGTGCCAGTAGCGTTAGGGGGTCAGGGGAGCAGTACTTC. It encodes CASSVRGSGEQYF.

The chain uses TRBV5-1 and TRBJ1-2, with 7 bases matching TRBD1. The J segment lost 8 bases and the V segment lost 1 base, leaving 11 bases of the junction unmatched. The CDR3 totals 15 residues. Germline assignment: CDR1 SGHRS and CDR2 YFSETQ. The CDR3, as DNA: TGCGCCAGCAGCTTGTCCCCGGGACAGATCTGGGGCTACACCTTC. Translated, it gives CASSLSPGQIWGYTF.

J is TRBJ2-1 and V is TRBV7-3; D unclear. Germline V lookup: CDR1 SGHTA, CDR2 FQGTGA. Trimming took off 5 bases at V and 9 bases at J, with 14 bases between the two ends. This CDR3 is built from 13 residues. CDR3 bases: TGTGCCAGCAGCCCTATATACTCTGGTGAGCAGTTCTTC. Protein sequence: CASSPIYSGEQFF.

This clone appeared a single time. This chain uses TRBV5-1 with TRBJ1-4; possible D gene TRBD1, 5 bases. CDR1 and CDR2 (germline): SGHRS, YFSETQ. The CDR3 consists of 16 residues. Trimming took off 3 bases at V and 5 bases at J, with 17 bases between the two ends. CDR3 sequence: CASSSPGLPGNEKLFF. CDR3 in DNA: TGCGCCAGCAGCTCCCCGGGACTTCCTGGGAATGAAAAACTGTTTTTT.

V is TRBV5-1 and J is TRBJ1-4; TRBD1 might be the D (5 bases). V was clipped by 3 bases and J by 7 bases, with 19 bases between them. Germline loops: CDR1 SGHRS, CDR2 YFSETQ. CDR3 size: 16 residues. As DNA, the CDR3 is TGCGCCAGCAGCTATTCAGGGCCCTTTTCGGGTGAAAAACTGTTTTTT. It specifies CASSYSGPFSGEKLFF.

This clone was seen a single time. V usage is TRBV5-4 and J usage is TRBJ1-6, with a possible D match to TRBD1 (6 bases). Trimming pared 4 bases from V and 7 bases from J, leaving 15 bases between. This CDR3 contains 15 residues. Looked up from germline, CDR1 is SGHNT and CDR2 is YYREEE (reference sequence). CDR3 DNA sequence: TGTGCCAGCAGCCTGACCGGGACATCGAATTCACCCCTCCACTTT. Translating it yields CASSLTGTSNSPLHF.

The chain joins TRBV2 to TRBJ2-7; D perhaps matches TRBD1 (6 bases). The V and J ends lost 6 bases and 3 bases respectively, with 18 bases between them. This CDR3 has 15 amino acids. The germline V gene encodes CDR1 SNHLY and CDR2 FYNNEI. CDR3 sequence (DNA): TGTGCCAGCAGCTTGAGACAGGATAGTAACTACGAGCAGTACTTC. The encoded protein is CASSLRQDSNYEQYF.